This T cell receptor beta chain comes out of a study of T cells in Graves' hyperthyroidism and ophthalmopathy (dated by TCRdb to the late 2010s). General notes on the study: Peripheral blood samples were taken at initial diagnosis, before any treatment was given. To identify TCR V-J signatures that set the groups apart, the researchers used a discovery cohort of 90 to 100 patients, made up of around 42 with Graves' ophthalmopathy and about 59 with stable Graves' hyperthyroidism. An independent validation cohort of 18 to 20 hyperthyroidism patients and 17 patients who later progressed to ophthalmopathy tested prospective prediction of ophthalmopathy. For training and testing, the approximately 92 patients in the discovery cohort were randomly divided in a 7:3 ratio. In over five Graves' hyperthyroidism patients, the study also compared T-cell repertoires from thyroid tissue with T-cell repertoires from blood. Once sampling was done, hyperthyroidism patients were given methimazole at a starting dose of 30 mg daily, whereas ophthalmopathy patients were given high-dose intravenous methylprednisolone. The paper reports TCR Vbeta CDR3 sequencing of over 120 peripheral blood samples: under 45 ophthalmopathy, approximately 74 hyperthyroidism and 17 progressor patients.

This clonotype was counted between two and nine times. Its antigen has not been determined. Base-call qualities are not available, and no considerably larger clone is one nucleotide away. The TCR beta CDR3 regions were amplified from RNA transcripts. The TCR CDR3 was subjected to a first round of RT-PCR using the HTBI primer set and the Qiagen OneStep RT-PCR kit. Libraries were constructed in a second round of multiplex PCR, after which size selection and purification were performed. Paired-end sequencing of the libraries was performed with 100 bp reads on an Illumina HiSeq2000. In the source study's methods: SOAPnuke was used to process the raw data, with reads discarded if the reads contained adapters or uncalled bases, had a mean Phred below 15, or lacked an exact constant-primer or identifier match. High-quality paired reads were merged using COPE v1.2.5, and each unique nucleotide sequence was defined as a clonotype. Clonotypes were aligned to IMGT TRBV, TRBD and TRBJ reference segments using MiTCR v1.1. The analysis included only V-J combinations with a frequency above 0.0001, which together covered 98% to 99.2% of the repertoires. A TCS score was defined as the ratio of F50 (clonal expansion) to E x V (chaos), with BLOSUM62-based TCRdist applied between CDR3 peptides within each V-J. Welch's t-statistics and random forest reduced 450 to 600 V-J features to roughly 13, which were used in a naive Bayes classifier (R e1071). TCRdb cleaned the public reads at Q25 with fastp, built clones with MiXCR and kept in-frame beta chains. Every entry covers one CDR3 protein and lists the most common genes and DNA from its rows. These V and J calls rely on TCRdb rather than the paper's analysis. Across this sample there are around 300,000 distinct CDR3 sequences, with 14% seen only once. The ten largest clones add up to 20% to 25% of the sample.

A patient counted as having stable Graves' hyperthyroidism if no progression to ophthalmopathy occurred over 18 months of follow-up. Hyperthyroidism patients were aged 18 to 65 years and newly diagnosed, with disease duration of less than 2 months. Any patient with an uncontrolled infection, another autoimmune disease, pregnancy or lactation was excluded. Diagnoses relied on clinical symptoms, serum thyroxine and TRAb, thyroid ultrasound and orbital computed tomography. PBMCs were isolated from 10 ml of fresh peripheral blood by Ficoll-Paque density gradient centrifugation. Total RNA was extracted using Trizol reagent, and RNA quality was assessed on an Agilent 2100 Bioanalyzer. The paper's findings and limits, for the study overall: Ophthalmopathy was separated from stable hyperthyroidism by a 13 V-J signature model, with over 85% sensitivity and 81% to 82% specificity obtained in cross-validation and 80%/75% obtained in testing. Most expanded thyroid clonotypes (frequency above 0.001) were also detected in blood, suggesting blood repertoires may reflect thyroid immune responses. In validation, the model predicted progression to ophthalmopathy a median of about 6 months before onset, with approximately 68% sensitivity and about 72% specificity. No statistical method was used to fix the sample size in advance, and group allocation was not hidden from the investigators.

CDR1 and CDR2 (MNHEY, SVGAGI) derive from the germline V gene. Trimming costs V 1 base and J 5 bases, and their ends lie 14 bases apart. The CDR3 goes from the cysteine to the phenylalanine over 16 residues. Only the CDR3 portion is preserved as DNA: 48 bases, with reading frame beginning at the first base. The source of this sequence is a woman between 25 and 40 years old with Graves' hyperthyroidism. Here the chain combines TRBV6-5 and TRBJ2-2, with TRBD1 as a weak D call on 5 bases. Sample: blood. The CDR3 protein sequence reads: CASSYFGQGGTGELFF. The nucleotide sequence is TGTGCCAGCAGTTACTTCGGGCAGGGTGGGACCGGGGAGCTGTTTTTT.